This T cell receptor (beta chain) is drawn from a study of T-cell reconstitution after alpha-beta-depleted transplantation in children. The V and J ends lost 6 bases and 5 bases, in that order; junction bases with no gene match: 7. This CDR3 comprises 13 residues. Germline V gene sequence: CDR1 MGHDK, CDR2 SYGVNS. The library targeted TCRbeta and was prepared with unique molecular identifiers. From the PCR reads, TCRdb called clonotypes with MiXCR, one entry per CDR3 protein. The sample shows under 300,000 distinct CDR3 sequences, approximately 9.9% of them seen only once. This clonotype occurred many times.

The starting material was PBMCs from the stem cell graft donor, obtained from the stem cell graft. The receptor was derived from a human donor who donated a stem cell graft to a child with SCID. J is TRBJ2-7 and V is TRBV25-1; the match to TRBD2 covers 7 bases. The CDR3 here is CASRKEAGDEQYF. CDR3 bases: TGTGCCAGCAGAAAGGAGGCGGGGGACGAGCAGTACTTC.